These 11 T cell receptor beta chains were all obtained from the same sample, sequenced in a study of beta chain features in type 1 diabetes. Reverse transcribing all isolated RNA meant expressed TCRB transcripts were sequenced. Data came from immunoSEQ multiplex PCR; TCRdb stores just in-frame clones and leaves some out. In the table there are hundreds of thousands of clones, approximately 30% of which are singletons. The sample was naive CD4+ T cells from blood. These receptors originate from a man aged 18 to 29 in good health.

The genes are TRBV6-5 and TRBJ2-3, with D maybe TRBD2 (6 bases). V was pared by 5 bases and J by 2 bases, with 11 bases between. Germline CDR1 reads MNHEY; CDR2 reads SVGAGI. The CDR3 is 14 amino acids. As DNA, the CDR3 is TGTGCCAGCAGTCGGGACTCCTTCACAGATACGCAGTATTTT. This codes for CASSRDSFTDTQYF.

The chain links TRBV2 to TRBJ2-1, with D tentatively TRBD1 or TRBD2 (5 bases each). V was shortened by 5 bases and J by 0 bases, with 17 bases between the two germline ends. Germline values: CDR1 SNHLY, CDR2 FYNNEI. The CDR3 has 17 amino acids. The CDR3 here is CASSPYPGAGSYNEQFF. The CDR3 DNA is TGTGCCAGCAGTCCTTACCCTGGGGCGGGCTCCTACAATGAGCAGTTCTTC.

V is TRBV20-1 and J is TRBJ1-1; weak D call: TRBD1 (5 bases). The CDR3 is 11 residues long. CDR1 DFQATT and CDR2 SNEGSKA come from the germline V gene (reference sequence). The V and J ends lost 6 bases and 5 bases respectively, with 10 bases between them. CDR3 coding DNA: TGCAGTGCCCCCCGGGGGACTGAAGCTTTCTTT. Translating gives CSAPRGTEAFF.

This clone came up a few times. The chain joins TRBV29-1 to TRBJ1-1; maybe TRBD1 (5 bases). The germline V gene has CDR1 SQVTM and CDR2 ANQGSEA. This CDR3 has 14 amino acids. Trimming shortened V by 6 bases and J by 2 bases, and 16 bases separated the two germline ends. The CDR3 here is CSVMGTYLNTEAFF. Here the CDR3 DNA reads TGCAGCGTCATGGGGACTTACCTAAACACTGAAGCTTTCTTT.

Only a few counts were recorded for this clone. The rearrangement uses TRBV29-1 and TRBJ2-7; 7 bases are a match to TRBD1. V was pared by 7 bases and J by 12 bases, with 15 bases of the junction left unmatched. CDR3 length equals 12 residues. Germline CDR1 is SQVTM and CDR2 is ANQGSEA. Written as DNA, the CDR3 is TGCAGCGCCTCAGGACAGGACACTATGTCGTACTTC. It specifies CSASGQDTMSYF.

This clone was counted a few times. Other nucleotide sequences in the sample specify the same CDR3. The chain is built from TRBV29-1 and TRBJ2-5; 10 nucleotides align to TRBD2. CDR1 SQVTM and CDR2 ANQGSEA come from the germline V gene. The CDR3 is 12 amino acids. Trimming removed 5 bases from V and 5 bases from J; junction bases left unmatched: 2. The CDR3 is CSVTSGMETQYF. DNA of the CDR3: TGCAGCGTTACTAGCGGGATGGAGACCCAGTACTTC.

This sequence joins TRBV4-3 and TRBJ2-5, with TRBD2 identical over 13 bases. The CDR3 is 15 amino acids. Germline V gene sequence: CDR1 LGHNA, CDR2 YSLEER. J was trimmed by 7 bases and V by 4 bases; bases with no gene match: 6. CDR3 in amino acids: CASSRGLAGVVTQYF. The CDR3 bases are TGCGCCAGCAGCCGCGGACTAGCGGGAGTCGTGACCCAGTACTTC.

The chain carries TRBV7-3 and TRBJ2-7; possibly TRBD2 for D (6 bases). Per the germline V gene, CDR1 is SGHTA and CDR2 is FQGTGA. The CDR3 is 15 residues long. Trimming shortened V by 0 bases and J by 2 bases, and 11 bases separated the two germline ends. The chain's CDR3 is CASSLTGSRPYEQYF. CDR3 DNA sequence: TGTGCCAGCAGCTTAACCGGGAGTAGACCCTACGAGCAGTACTTC.

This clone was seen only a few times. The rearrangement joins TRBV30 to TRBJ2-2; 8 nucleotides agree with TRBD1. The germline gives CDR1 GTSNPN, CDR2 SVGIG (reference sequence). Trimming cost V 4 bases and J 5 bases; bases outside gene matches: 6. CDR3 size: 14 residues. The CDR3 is CAWKNRGVTGELFF. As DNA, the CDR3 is TGTGCCTGGAAGAACAGGGGGGTGACCGGGGAGCTGTTTTTT.

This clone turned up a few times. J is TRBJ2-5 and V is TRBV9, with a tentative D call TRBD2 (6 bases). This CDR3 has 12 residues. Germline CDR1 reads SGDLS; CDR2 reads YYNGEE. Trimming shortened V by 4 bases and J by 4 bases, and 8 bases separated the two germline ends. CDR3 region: CASSPGGETQYF. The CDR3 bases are TGTGCCAGCAGCCCCGGGGGAGAGACCCAGTACTTC.

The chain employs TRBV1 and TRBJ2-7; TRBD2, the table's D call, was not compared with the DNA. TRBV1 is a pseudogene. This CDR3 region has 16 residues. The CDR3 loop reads CTSSQVLAGSSYEQYF. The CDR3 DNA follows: TGCACCAGCAGCCAAGTTCTAGCGGGATCGTCCTACGAGCAGTACTTC.